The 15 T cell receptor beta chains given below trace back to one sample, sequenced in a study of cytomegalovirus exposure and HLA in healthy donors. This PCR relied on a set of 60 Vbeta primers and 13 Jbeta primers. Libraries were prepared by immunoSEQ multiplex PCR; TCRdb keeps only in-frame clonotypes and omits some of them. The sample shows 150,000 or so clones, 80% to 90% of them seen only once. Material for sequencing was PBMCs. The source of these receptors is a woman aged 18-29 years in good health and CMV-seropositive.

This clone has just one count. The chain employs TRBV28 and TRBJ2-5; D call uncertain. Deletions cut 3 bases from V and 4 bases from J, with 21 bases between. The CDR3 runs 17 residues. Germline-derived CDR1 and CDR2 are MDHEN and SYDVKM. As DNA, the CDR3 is TGTGCCAGCAGTTTTTTCGCTGGTGTCAGCTCAGGAGAGACCCAGTACTTC. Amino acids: CASSFFAGVSSGETQYF.

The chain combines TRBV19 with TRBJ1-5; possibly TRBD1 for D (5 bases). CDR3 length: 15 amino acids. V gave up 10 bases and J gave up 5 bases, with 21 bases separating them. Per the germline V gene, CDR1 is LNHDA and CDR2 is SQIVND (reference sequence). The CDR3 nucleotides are TGTGCCACCTCGGGAGGCCCGGGGGAGCATCAGCCCCAGCATTTT. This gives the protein CATSGGPGEHQPQHF.

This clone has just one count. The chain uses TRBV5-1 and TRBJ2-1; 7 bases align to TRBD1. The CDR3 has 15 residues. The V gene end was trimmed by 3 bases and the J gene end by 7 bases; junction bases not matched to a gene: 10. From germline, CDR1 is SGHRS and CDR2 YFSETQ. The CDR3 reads CASSSRTGALNEQFF. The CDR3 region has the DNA TGCGCCAGCAGCTCCCGGACAGGAGCTTTAAATGAGCAGTTCTTC.

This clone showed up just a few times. As DNA, the CDR3 is TGTGCCAGCAGCTCCAGGGAAACCGCCGACAATGAGCAGTTCTTC. It translates to CASSSRETADNEQFF. This chain uses TRBV7-8 with TRBJ2-1; TRBD1 might be the D (5 bases). Per germline, CDR1 SGHVS and CDR2 FQNEAQ. This CDR3 comprises 15 residues. Trimming took off 4 bases at V and 5 bases at J, with 15 bases between the two ends. The variable domain in full, completed from reference TRBV7-8 and TRBJ2-1, reads GAGVSQSPRYKVAKRGQDVALRCDPISGHVSLFWYQQALGQGPEFLTYFQNEAQLDKSGLPSDRFFAERPEGSVSTLKIQRTQQEDSAVYLCASSSRETADNEQFFGPGTRLTVL.

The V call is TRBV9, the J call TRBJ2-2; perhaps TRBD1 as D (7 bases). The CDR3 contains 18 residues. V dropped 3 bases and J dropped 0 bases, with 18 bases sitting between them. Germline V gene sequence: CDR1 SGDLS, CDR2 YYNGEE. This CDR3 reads CASSGSGGPKTNTGELFF. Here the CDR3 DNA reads TGTGCCAGCAGCGGGTCAGGGGGGCCAAAAACGAACACCGGGGAGCTGTTTTTT.

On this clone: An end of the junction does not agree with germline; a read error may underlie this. The CDR3 sequence: CASSLRLPKTGDTIYF. The CDR3 DNA reads TGTGCTAGCAGCTTACGTCTTCCCAAAACAGGGGACACCATATATTTT. The chain combines TRBV7-7 with TRBJ1-3; 7 bases match TRBD1. Germline loops: CDR1 SSHAT, CDR2 FNYEAQ (reference sequence). The CDR3 is 16 amino acids.

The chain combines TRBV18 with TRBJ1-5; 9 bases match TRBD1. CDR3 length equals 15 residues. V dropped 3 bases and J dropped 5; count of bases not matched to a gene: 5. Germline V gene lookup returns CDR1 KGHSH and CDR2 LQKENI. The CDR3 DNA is TGTGCCAGCTCACCTCAGACAGGGGGTGATCAGCCCCAGCATTTT. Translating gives CASSPQTGGDQPQHF.

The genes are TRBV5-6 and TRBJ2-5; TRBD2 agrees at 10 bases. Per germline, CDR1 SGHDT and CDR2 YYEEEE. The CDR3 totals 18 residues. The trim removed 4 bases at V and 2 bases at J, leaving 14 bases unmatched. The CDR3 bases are TGTGCCAGCAGCAGCGGCCAGCGGGGGGGCCTGAGGCAAGAGACCCAGTACTTC. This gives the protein CASSSGQRGGLRQETQYF.

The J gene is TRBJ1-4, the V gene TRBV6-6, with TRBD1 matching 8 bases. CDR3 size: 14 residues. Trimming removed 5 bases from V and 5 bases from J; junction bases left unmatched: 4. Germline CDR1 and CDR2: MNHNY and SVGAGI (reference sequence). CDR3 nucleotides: TGTGCCAGCAGTAACCGGGACAGGAATGAAAAACTGTTTTTT. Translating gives CASSNRDRNEKLFF.

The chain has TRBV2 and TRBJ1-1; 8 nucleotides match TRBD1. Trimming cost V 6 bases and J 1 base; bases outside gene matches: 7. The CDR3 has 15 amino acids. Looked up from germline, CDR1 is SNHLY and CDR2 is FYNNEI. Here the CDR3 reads CASSGPGQANTEAFF. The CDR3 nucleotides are TGTGCCAGCAGCGGCCCGGGACAGGCGAACACTGAAGCTTTCTTT.

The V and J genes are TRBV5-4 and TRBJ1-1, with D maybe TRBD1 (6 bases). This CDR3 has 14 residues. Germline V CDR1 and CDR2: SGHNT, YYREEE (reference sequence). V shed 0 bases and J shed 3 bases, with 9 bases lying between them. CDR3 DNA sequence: TGTGCCAGCAGCTTGGCGGGACAACACACTGAAGCTTTCTTT. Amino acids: CASSLAGQHTEAFF.

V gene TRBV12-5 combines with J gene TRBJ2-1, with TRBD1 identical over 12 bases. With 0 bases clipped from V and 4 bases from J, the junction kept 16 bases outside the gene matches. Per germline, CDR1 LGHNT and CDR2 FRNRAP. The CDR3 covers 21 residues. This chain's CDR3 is CASGLVTGDRGRALGYNEQFF. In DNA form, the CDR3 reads TGTGCTAGTGGTTTGGTTACCGGGGACAGGGGGCGCGCATTGGGTTACAATGAGCAGTTCTTC. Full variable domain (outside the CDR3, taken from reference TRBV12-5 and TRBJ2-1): DARVTQTPRHKVTEMGQEVTMRCQPILGHNTVFWYRQTMMQGLELLAYFRNRAPLDDSGMPKDRFSAEMPDATLATLKIQPSEPRDSAVYFCASGLVTGDRGRALGYNEQFFGPGTRLTVL.

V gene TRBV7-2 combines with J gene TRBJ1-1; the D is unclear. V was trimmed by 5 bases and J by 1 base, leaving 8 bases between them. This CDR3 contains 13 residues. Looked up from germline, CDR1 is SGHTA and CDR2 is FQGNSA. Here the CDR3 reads CASSQTGNTEAFF. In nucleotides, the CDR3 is TGTGCCAGCAGCCAAACTGGGAACACTGAAGCTTTCTTT. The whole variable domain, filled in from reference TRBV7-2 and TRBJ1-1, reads GAGVSQSPSNKVTEKGKDVELRCDPISGHTALYWYRQSLGQGLEFLIYFQGNSAPDKSGLPSDRFSAERTGGSVSTLTIQRTQQEDSAVYLCASSQTGNTEAFFGQGTRLTVV.

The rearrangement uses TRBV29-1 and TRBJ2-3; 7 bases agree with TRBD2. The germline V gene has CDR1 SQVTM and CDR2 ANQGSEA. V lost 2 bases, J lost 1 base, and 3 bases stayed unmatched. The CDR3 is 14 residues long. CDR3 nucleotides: TGCAGCGTTGAAAGCGGGGCTGGCACAGATACGCAGTATTTT. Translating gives CSVESGAGTDTQYF.

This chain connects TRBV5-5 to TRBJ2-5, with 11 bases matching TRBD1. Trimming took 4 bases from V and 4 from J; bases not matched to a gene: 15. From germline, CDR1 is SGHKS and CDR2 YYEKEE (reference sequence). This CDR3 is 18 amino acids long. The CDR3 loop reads CASSPWGTGGLGGETQYF. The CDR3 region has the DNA TGTGCCAGCAGCCCATGGGGGACAGGGGGGTTGGGAGGAGAGACCCAGTACTTC.